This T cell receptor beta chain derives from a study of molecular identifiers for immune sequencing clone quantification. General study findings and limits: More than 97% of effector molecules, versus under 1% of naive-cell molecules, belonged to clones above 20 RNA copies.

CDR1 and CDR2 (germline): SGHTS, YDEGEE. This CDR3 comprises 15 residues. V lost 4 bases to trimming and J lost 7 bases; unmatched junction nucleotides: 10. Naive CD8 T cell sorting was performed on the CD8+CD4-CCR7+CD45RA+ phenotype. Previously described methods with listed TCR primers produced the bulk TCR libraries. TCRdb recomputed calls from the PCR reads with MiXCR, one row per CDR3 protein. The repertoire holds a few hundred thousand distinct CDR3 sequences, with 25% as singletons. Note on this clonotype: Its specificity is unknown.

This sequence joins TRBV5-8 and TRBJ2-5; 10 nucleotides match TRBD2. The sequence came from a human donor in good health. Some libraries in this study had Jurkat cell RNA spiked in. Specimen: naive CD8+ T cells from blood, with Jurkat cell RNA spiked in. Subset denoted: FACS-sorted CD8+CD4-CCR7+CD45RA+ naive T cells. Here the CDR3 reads CASSPLLAGTGTQYF. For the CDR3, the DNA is TGTGCCAGCAGCCCGCTACTAGCGGGAACGGGGACCCAGTACTTC.